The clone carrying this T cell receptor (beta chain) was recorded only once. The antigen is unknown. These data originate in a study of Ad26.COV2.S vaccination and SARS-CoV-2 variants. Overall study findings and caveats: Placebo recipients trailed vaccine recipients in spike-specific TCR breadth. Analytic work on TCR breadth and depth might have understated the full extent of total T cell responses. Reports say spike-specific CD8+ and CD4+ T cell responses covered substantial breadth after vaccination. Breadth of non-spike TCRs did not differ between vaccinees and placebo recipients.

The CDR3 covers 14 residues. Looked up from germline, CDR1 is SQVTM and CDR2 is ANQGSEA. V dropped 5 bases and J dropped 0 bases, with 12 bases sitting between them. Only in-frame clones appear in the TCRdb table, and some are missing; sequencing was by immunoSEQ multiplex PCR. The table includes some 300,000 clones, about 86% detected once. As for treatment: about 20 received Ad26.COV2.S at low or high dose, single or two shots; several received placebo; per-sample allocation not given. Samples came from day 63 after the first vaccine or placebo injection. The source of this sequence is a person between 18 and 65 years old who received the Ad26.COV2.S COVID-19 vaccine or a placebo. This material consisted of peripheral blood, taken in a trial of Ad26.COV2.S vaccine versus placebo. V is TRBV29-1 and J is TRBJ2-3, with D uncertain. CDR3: CSVPTGPSTDTQYF. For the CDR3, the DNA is TGCAGCGTTCCAACCGGACCAAGCACAGATACGCAGTATTTT.